The source of this T cell receptor beta chain is a study of blood T cell repertoires in COVID-19. Whole-study context: Sites across the United States, Italy and Spain contributed samples from acute and convalescent COVID-19. In each case, the material was cDNA or gDNA derived from T cells, B-cell-depleted T cells, or PBMCs.

The CDR3 length is 14 residues. Germline V gene sequence: CDR1 MDHEN, CDR2 SYDVKM. V was cut by 6 bases and J by 4 bases, with 15 bases left in between. Patients of the Seattle cohort, enrolled during active infection, were followed longitudinally. The table came from immunoSEQ multiplex PCR; TCRdb's copy has only in-frame clones and leaves some out. The sample shows 100,000 to 150,000 clones, roughly 90% of them seen only once. The sequenced sample consisted of peripheral blood. The sequence was obtained from a man aged 60 to 69 with COVID-19, enrolled during active disease. The chain joins TRBV28 to TRBJ1-1; D is possibly TRBD1 (6 bases). CDR3 sequence reads: CASRWRGEGTEAFF. The DNA for the CDR3 is TGTGCCAGCAGGTGGAGGGGGGAGGGCACTGAAGCTTTCTTT.